This T cell receptor beta chain originates from a study of identical twins. The CDR3 contains 14 residues. V lost 3 bases, J lost 8 bases, and 18 bases lay in between. The germline CDR1 and CDR2 sequences are DFQATT and SNEGSKA (reference sequence). This clonotype was observed many times. One entry per CDR3 protein results from TCRdb running MiXCR on the 5' RACE reads. Found here are under 450,000 distinct CDR3 sequences, about a fifth of them singletons; the top ten hold more than 10%. Sequencing was done on a sample of naive T cells sorted from blood. The chain carries TRBV20-1 and TRBJ2-3; no definite D call. This clonotype was obtained from a man aged 50 or older in good health. CDR3 nucleotide sequence: TGCAGTGCTAGGCCAACCCCCCTAGACGGTACGCAGTATTTT. This translates into CSARPTPLDGTQYF.